The clone carrying this T cell receptor beta chain was seen ten or more times. The CDR3 totals 14 residues. V was pared by 2 bases and J by 8 bases, with 7 bases of the junction left unmatched. CDR1 is MDHEN and CDR2 is SYDVKM in the germline V gene. Only in-frame clones appear in the TCRdb table, and some are missing; sequencing was by immunoSEQ multiplex PCR. The sample lists more than 150,000 clones, more than 75% occurring once. The data were taken from a study of blood T cell repertoires in COVID-19. This TCR was recovered from a man aged 60 to 69 who had been exposed to COVID-19. The rearrangement links TRBV28 to TRBJ2-3; 7 nucleotides match TRBD2. Sequences were obtained from PBMCs or T cells enriched from blood (not recorded which). The CDR3, as DNA: TGTGCCAGCAGTTTAGTGGCGGGAGTCGTTACGCAGTATTTT. It yields the protein CASSLVAGVVTQYF.